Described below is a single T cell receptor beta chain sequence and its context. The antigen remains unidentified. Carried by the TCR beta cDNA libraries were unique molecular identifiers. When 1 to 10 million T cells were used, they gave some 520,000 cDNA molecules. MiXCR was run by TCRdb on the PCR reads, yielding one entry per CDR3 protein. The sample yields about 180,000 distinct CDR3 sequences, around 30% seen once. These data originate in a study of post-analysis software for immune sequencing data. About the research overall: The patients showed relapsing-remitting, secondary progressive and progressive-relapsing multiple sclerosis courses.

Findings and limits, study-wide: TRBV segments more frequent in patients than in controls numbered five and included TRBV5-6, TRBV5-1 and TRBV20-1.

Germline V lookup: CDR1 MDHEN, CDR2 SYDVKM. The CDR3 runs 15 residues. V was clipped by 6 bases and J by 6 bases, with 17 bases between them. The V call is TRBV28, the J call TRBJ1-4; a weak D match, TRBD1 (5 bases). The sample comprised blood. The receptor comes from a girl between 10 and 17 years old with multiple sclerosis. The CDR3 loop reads CASSPEQEVYEKLFF. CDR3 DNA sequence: TGTGCCAGCAGCCCCGAACAGGAGGTTTATGAAAAACTGTTTTTT.